The 20 T cell receptor beta chains presented below share a single source sample, sequenced in a study of blood T cell repertoires in COVID-19. The method was immunoSEQ multiplex PCR; TCRdb's version includes in-frame clones alone and lacks a portion of them. Of approximately 200,000 clones in the sample, about 91% are singletons; the top ten hold about 1.5%. Sequences were obtained from peripheral blood. Source of these receptors: a man aged 18 to 29 with active or convalescent COVID-19.

The J gene is TRBJ2-7, the V gene TRBV4-1, with a weak D call TRBD2 (7 bases). V was cut by 2 bases and J by 6 bases, with 14 bases left in between. Per the germline V gene, CDR1 is MGHRA and CDR2 is YSYEKL. This CDR3 is 14 amino acids long. The CDR3 here is CASSQLGGGGEQYF. CDR3 sequence (DNA): TGCGCCAGCAGCCAATTGGGGGGGGGCGGCGAGCAGTACTTC.

The rearrangement uses TRBV3-1 (or the pseudogene TRBV3-2) and TRBJ1-3; D ambiguous. The length of the CDR3 is 17 residues. The V end was cut by 3 bases, the J end by 0 bases, with 15 bases between. CDR1 is LGHDT, CDR2 YNNKEL, per germline (reference sequence). The CDR3 DNA sequence: TGTGCCAGCAGCCAGGTTGAGTGGAGGAGCTCTGGAAACACCATATATTTT. Residues: CASSQVEWRSSGNTIYF.

The rearrangement uses TRBV3-1 (or the pseudogene TRBV3-2) and TRBJ2-1, with D possibly being TRBD2 (5 bases). This CDR3 comprises 15 residues. Trimming shortened V by 0 bases and J by 6 bases, and 12 bases separated the two germline ends. Germline CDR1 reads LGHDT; CDR2 reads YNNKEL (reference sequence). In DNA, the CDR3 is TGTGCCAGCAGCCAAGACGGGGTTATGCGCAATGAGCAGTTCTTC. Amino acids: CASSQDGVMRNEQFF.

This chain connects TRBV9 to TRBJ2-1, with 8 bases that match TRBD2. The germline V gene encodes CDR1 SGDLS and CDR2 YYNGEE. Trimming cost V 0 bases and J 5 bases; bases outside gene matches: 16. This CDR3 is 19 amino acids long. In nucleotides, the CDR3 is TGTGCCAGCAGCGTAGTAAGTAGGGCCGCCGGGGGGGGGCACAATGAGCAGTTCTTC. The encoded protein is CASSVVSRAAGGGHNEQFF.

As DNA, the CDR3 is TGTGCCAGCAGCCAACCCGGACAGAACCTCTATGGCTACACCTTC. This gives the protein CASSQPGQNLYGYTF. The chain is built from TRBV3-1 (or the pseudogene TRBV3-2) and TRBJ1-2, with D possibly being TRBD1 (6 bases). Per germline, CDR1 LGHDT and CDR2 YNNKEL (reference sequence). Deletions cut 2 bases from V and 4 bases from J, with 14 bases between. CDR3 length: 15 amino acids.

V gene TRBV7-6 combines with J gene TRBJ2-5; tentatively, D is TRBD2 (6 bases). This CDR3 has 15 amino acids. Germline-derived CDR1 and CDR2 are SGHVS and FNYEAQ. V dropped 5 bases and J dropped 5 bases, with 18 bases sitting between them. The CDR3 region is CASSRGTQSLETQYF. As DNA, the CDR3 is TGTGCCAGCAGCCGCGGGACCCAGTCGTTGGAGACCCAGTACTTC.

This clone was seen more than once but under ten times. The chain is built from TRBV18 and TRBJ2-3, with 9 bases aligning to TRBD2. Germline V gene data show CDR1 as KGHSH and CDR2 as LQKENI. The CDR3 extends over 16 amino acids. The junction had 9 bases not matched to a gene; V was cut back by 3 bases and J by 5 bases. CDR3: CASSPTTSGYQDTQYF. In nucleotides, the CDR3 is TGTGCCAGCTCACCTACTACTAGCGGGTATCAAGATACGCAGTATTTT.

V gene TRBV4-1 combines with J gene TRBJ2-2; D is possibly TRBD1 (6 bases). V gave up 4 bases and J gave up 3 bases, with 9 bases separating them. Germline values: CDR1 MGHRA, CDR2 YSYEKL. This CDR3 region has 14 residues. The CDR3 protein is CASSPGQDTGELFF. CDR3 bases: TGCGCCAGCAGCCCGGGACAAGACACCGGGGAGCTGTTTTTT.

This chain joins TRBV28 and TRBJ1-2, with TRBD1 matching 7 bases. CDR1 and CDR2 from the germline V gene are MDHEN and SYDVKM. Losses at the gene ends were 6 bases for V and 5 bases for J; bases not matched to a gene: 9. CDR3 length: 14 residues. The CDR3 sequence: CASSQGTEDYGYTF. Written as DNA, the CDR3 is TGTGCCAGCAGCCAAGGGACAGAAGATTATGGCTACACCTTC.

This clone was picked up one time. V usage is TRBV5-4 and J usage is TRBJ1-2; 7 nucleotides agree with TRBD1. V trimming: 4 bases; J trimming: 6 bases; junction bases outside the gene matches: 12. Germline CDR1 is SGHNT and CDR2 is YYREEE (reference sequence). The CDR3 contains 15 residues. CDR3 region: CASSLTEGAWNGYTF. For the CDR3, the DNA is TGTGCCAGCAGCCTCACGGAGGGGGCCTGGAATGGCTACACCTTC.

The chain links TRBV5-1 to TRBJ1-4, with 7 bases aligning to TRBD1. This CDR3 is 15 amino acids long. The germline gives CDR1 SGHRS, CDR2 YFSETQ. The ends lost 1 base at V and 5 bases at J; junction bases unmatched: 5. The CDR3 is CASSLRTGENEKLFF. The CDR3 bases are TGCGCCAGCAGCTTGAGAACAGGGGAAAATGAAAAACTGTTTTTT.

The J gene is TRBJ2-7, the V gene TRBV7-3, with 11 nucleotides matching TRBD1. Looked up from germline, CDR1 is SGHTA and CDR2 is FQGTGA. The ends lost 1 base at V and 3 bases at J; junction bases unmatched: 2. CDR3 size: 15 residues. CDR3 sequence reads: CASSLIGTGGYEQYF. The CDR3 nucleotides read TGTGCCAGCAGCTTAATCGGGACAGGGGGCTACGAGCAGTACTTC.

The chain carries TRBV28 and TRBJ2-7, with D tentatively TRBD2 (6 bases). CDR3 length equals 14 residues. The germline CDR1 and CDR2 sequences are MDHEN and SYDVKM. Trimming removed 2 bases from V and 0 bases from J, with 8 bases in between. CDR3: CASSLGGSSYEQYF. For the CDR3, the DNA is TGTGCCAGCAGTTTAGGGGGGAGCTCCTACGAGCAGTACTTC.

V and J are TRBV4-1 and TRBJ1-3, with 8 bases that match TRBD1. Germline V CDR1 and CDR2: MGHRA, YSYEKL. This CDR3 contains 16 residues. V trimming: 0 bases; J trimming: 4 bases; junction bases outside the gene matches: 5. CDR3 protein: CASSQEGSGGGNTIYF. The CDR3 coding sequence is TGCGCCAGCAGCCAAGAAGGGTCAGGGGGCGGAAACACCATATATTTT.

This chain links TRBV27 with TRBJ2-1; possibly TRBD2 for D (6 bases). Germline V gene sequence: CDR1 MNHEY, CDR2 SMNVEV (reference sequence). V lost 3 bases and J 0 bases, leaving 9 bases between the germline ends. This CDR3 region has 15 residues. The CDR3 spells CASSFAGSSYNEQFF. For the CDR3, the DNA is TGTGCCAGCAGTTTTGCGGGAAGCTCCTACAATGAGCAGTTCTTC.

V is TRBV28 and J is TRBJ1-2, with D possibly TRBD1 on 6 matching bases. Germline V gene data show CDR1 as MDHEN and CDR2 as SYDVKM. Trimming shortened V by 2 bases and J by 3 bases, and 13 bases separated the two germline ends. The CDR3 loop spans 15 amino acids. CDR3 DNA: TGTGCCAGCAGTTTAGGGGGCAGGAGATACTATGGCTACACCTTC. Amino acid sequence: CASSLGGRRYYGYTF.

The V and J genes are TRBV19 and TRBJ2-3; D might be TRBD1 (6 bases). The V end lost 3 bases, the J end lost 6 bases, and 13 bases lay between the germline ends. The CDR3 consists of 14 residues. Germline V gene lookup returns CDR1 LNHDA and CDR2 SQIVND (reference sequence). In DNA, the CDR3 is TGTGCCAGTAGTATTATGGGGGCAGGGGATACGCAGTATTTT. Amino acid sequence: CASSIMGAGDTQYF.

V usage is TRBV4-3 and J usage is TRBJ2-6, with a possible D match to TRBD1 (5 bases). The CDR3 spans 20 residues. The V gene lost 5 bases and the J gene lost 0 bases, with 23 bases spanning the gap. Germline CDR1 reads LGHNA; CDR2 reads YSLEER. CDR3 nucleotide sequence: TGCGCCAGCAGCACGGGCAGGGTAGGAATTGGCTTCTCTGGGGCCAACGTCCTGACTTTC. Translation: CASSTGRVGIGFSGANVLTF.

The chain is built from TRBV5-1 and TRBJ1-1, with D possibly matching TRBD1 (6 bases). Per the germline V gene, CDR1 is SGHRS and CDR2 is YFSETQ. This CDR3 contains 14 residues. Trimming shortened V by 2 bases and J by 3 bases, and 11 bases separated the two germline ends. CDR3 in amino acids: CASSLRSGDTEAFF. CDR3 nucleotides: TGCGCCAGCAGCTTACGATCAGGGGACACTGAAGCTTTCTTT.

This clone was found a few times. V gene TRBV30 combines with J gene TRBJ2-6, with 11 bases matching TRBD2. Germline V gene data show CDR1 as GTSNPN and CDR2 as SVGIG (reference sequence). The CDR3 totals 19 residues. The J segment lost 1 base and the V segment lost 3 bases, leaving 11 bases of the junction unmatched. In nucleotides, the CDR3 is TGTGCCTGGAGCGGATATAGCGGGAGGGCCTCTTCTGGGGCCAACGTCCTGACTTTC. Its protein product is CAWSGYSGRASSGANVLTF.